Sequencing of this T cell receptor beta chain was carried out in a study of T cell responses to AZD1222 COVID-19 vaccine. Assay used: immunoSEQ multiplex PCR; TCRdb lists only in-frame clones, some missing. The top ten hold over 2% of the sample, which has tens of thousands of clones, around nine tenths seen once. This CDR3 region has 14 residues. V was clipped by 6 bases and J by 4 bases, with 12 bases between them. Germline CDR1 reads KGHSH; CDR2 reads LQKENI. The source is an adult in good health. This chain joins TRBV18 and TRBJ2-2, with a possible D match to TRBD1 (5 bases). The sequenced sample was peripheral blood, obtained on day 0 of AZD1222 vaccination. The CDR3 DNA is TGTGCCAGCTCGTCAGGACAAGCCACCGGGGAGCTGTTTTTT. Protein: CASSSGQATGELFF.